The clone carrying this T cell receptor beta chain has only a few counts. Its antigen is still unknown. This specimen belongs to a study of cytomegalovirus exposure and HLA in healthy donors. Across the whole study: HLA-typed donors were the source of approximately 80 million unique TCRs held in an early data release. Overall study findings and caveats: Cytomegalovirus association was listed for 170 or so TCR beta chains. The only immune exposure information that was available was CMV serostatus.

Both 60 Vbeta primers and 13 Jbeta primers went into the PCR. Original handling: In a later analysis, some 11 million of around 75 million unique beta chains occurred in at least two donors. Only in-frame clones appear in the TCRdb table, and some are missing; sequencing was by immunoSEQ multiplex PCR. The V and J calls and clone size are taken from that table; D and trimming were inferred from the DNA. The table records 100,000 to 150,000 clones, approximately 8.8% of them present only once. V lost 1 base, J lost 1 base, and 4 bases stayed unmatched. The CDR3 has 15 amino acids. Per the germline V gene, CDR1 is MNHEY and CDR2 is SMNVEV (reference sequence).

Input material: PBMCs. The sequence came from a man aged 40-49 years in good health and CMV-seronegative. This rearrangement joins TRBV27 to TRBJ2-7, with 7 nucleotides matching TRBD2. CDR3 bases: TGTGCCAGCAGTTTATATCCCGGGGGGTCCTACGAGCAGTACTTC. Protein: CASSLYPGGSYEQYF.